Listed below are T cell receptor beta chains from one sample, sequenced in a study of lymphopenia after photon versus proton radiotherapy. Libraries were prepared by immunoSEQ multiplex PCR; TCRdb keeps only in-frame clonotypes and omits some of them. This sample yields around 62,000 clones, of which approximately 84% are seen a single time; around 2% belongs to the top ten. Specimen: peripheral blood, collected from a patient treated with proton-based radiotherapy. These receptors were taken from a man in his fifties or sixties with pancreatic cancer. Each CDR3 is given with its conserved first and last residue. D genes are given only for firm matches. Size tells how often a clone was seen (once, few, many) or the class of an expanded clone, and some rows leave it out.

cdr3_nt cdr3_aa v_call clone_size j_call d_call
TGCGCCAGCAGCTTGGGACAGGGGGGCGATACGCAGTATTTT CASSLGQGGDTQYF TRBV5-1 once TRBJ2-3 TRBD1
TGTGCCACCAGCAGAGATCCGGGGGTCAGCTCCTACGAGCAGTACTTC CATSRDPGVSSYEQYF TRBV15 . TRBJ2-7 .
TGTGCCAGCAGTCCCCGACTAGCGGGAGGCCGAGATACGCAGTATTTT CASSPRLAGGRDTQYF TRBV27 . TRBJ2-3 TRBD2
TGTGCCAGCAGCGCAGACAGGGGGCGCATAGGGGAGCTGTTTTTT CASSADRGRIGELFF TRBV5-6 . TRBJ2-2 TRBD1
TGTGCCAGTAGTACGGACAGGGGCAATCAGCCCCAGCATTTT CASSTDRGNQPQHF TRBV19 many TRBJ1-5 TRBD1
TGTGCCAGCAGCTTAGAGGGACAGTCAAACACCATATATTTT CASSLEGQSNTIYF TRBV7-9 few TRBJ1-3 TRBD1
TGTGCCAGCAGCCCTGGGACAGGCAAAAATCAGCCCCAGCATTTT CASSPGTGKNQPQHF TRBV7-6 . TRBJ1-5 TRBD1
TGCGCCAGCAGGTTGCTCGGGACTAGGTCGTCCGATACGCAGTATTTT CASRLLGTRSSDTQYF TRBV5-1 . TRBJ2-3 TRBD2
TGTGCCAGCAGCTTAAACCAGCTAACCTACAATGAGCAGTTCTTC CASSLNQLTYNEQFF TRBV7-3 . TRBJ2-1 .
TGTGCCAGCAGTCGAAGACAAAACACCGGGGAGCTGTTTTTT CASSRRQNTGELFF TRBV6-1 . TRBJ2-2 .
TGTGCCAGCTCACCTCAGACTGGGACGAACACCGGGGAGCTGTTTTTT CASSPQTGTNTGELFF TRBV18 . TRBJ2-2 .
TGCGCCAGCAGCGTATTTTACACCGGGGAGCTGTTTTTT CASSVFYTGELFF TRBV4-3 . TRBJ2-2 .
TGTGCCAGCAGCTTGGGGTACGGGGAGCTGTTTTTT CASSLGYGELFF TRBV7-2 . TRBJ2-2 .
TGTGCCTGGAGTTCAGGACTAGCGGGAGCCCTAGGGACCCAGTACTTC CAWSSGLAGALGTQYF TRBV30 . TRBJ2-5 TRBD2
TGTGCCAGCAGTCACTTACACGAGCAGTACTTC CASSHLHEQYF TRBV6-5 . TRBJ2-7 .
TGTGCCAGCAGGTACCAGGGGGCATTAGGCACAGATACGCAGTATTTT CASRYQGALGTDTQYF TRBV28 . TRBJ2-3 TRBD1
TGTGCCAGCAGCGGGGTGGGCTACGAGCAGTACTTC CASSGVGYEQYF TRBV5-6 . TRBJ2-7 .
TGTGCCAGCAGCTACGGGTCGGGAGTTGGAGAGGAGACCCAGTACTTC CASSYGSGVGEETQYF TRBV11-3 . TRBJ2-5 .
TGTGCCAGCAGTTCCGACGGAAGTCAGCCCCAGCATTTT CASSSDGSQPQHF TRBV6-6 . TRBJ1-5 .
TGTGCCAGCACAGGGAACAATGAGCAGTTCTTC CASTGNNEQFF TRBV6-6 few TRBJ2-1 .
TGTGCCAGCAGCTACTCGGTCCCGGGAGGGTGGTACAATGAGCAGTTCTTC CASSYSVPGGWYNEQFF TRBV7-2 . TRBJ2-1 TRBD2
TGTGCCAGCAGCTTAGGCGCGGGCGGACAAGAGACCCAGTACTTC CASSLGAGGQETQYF TRBV7-9 . TRBJ2-5 .
TGTGCCAGCTCACCTCCGGGACTAGCGGGAGGCTCCTACAATGAGCAGTTCTTC CASSPPGLAGGSYNEQFF TRBV18 . TRBJ2-1 TRBD2
TGTGCCAGCAGGACAGACGAGCAGTACTTC CASRTDEQYF TRBV6-5 . TRBJ2-7 .
TGCAGCGCTCAGCCCGGCCCAGAAGCTTTCTTT CSAQPGPEAFF TRBV29-1 . TRBJ1-1 .
TGTGCCAGCAGTGAAGGGGGACCAGATACGCAGTATTTT CASSEGGPDTQYF TRBV25-1 . TRBJ2-3 .
TGTGCCAGCAGCTCAAGGACAGGGTTCGACGAGCAGTACTTC CASSSRTGFDEQYF TRBV7-2 . TRBJ2-7 TRBD1